The sample holds many counts of the clone carrying this T cell receptor beta chain. Antigen specificity is unknown. The J segment lost 2 bases and the V segment lost 7 bases, leaving 6 bases of the junction unmatched. The length of the CDR3 is 15 residues. The germline CDR1 and CDR2 sequences are SNHLY and FYNNEI. Time point here: newly diagnosed GD, antithyroid drugs for less than 3 months. The TCR library was made from RNA extracted from PBMCs. This record belongs to a study of regulatory T cells in long-lasting Graves disease. General study points: Favored gene segments in persistent disease were TRBV28, TRBJ1-2 and TRBJ2-5.

In building TCR beta libraries, iRepertoire HTBI primers were used together with Arm-PCR of CDR3 regions. A single record per CDR3 protein comes from TCRdb applying MiXCR to the multiplex PCR reads. The data contain roughly 400,000 distinct CDR3 sequences, about 15% of them singletons. These data were likewise used in another study, on T cells in Graves' hyperthyroidism and ophthalmopathy.

The TCR comes from a woman aged 18-30 years with Graves disease. The chain employs TRBV2 and TRBJ2-7, with 12 bases lining up with TRBD2. Material: peripheral blood mononuclear cells (PBMCs), obtained at new diagnosis, from a patient treated with antithyroid drugs. The CDR3 DNA sequence: TGTGCCAGCAAGACGGGACTAGCGGGCACCTACGAGCAGTACTTC. Its translation: CASKTGLAGTYEQYF.